This T cell receptor beta chain was found in a study of CD8 T cells in Susac syndrome. A quantity of about 0.5 to 1 ug RNA underwent reverse transcription using random hexamers. The method of amplification for TCR beta CDR3 was immunoSEQ multiplex PCR, covering 54 Vbeta and 13 Jbeta. TCRdb reprocessed the immunoSEQ multiplex PCR reads with MiXCR, giving one entry per CDR3 protein. The sample records 130,000 or so distinct CDR3 sequences, 75% to 90% being singletons. Sequencing of TCR beta, carried out with a high-throughput approach, was applied to CD8+ and CD4+ T cells from the blood. The multiple sclerosis controls consisted of treatment-naive patients with relapsing-remitting disease, either stable or active. While CD8+ and CD4+ T cells were isolated negatively, TEMRA cells were enriched by FACS. The germline V and J ends were trimmed by 0 bases and 0 bases, with 7 bases remaining between them. The germline V gene encodes CDR1 SGDLS and CDR2 YYNGEE. The CDR3 sequence is 15 residues long.

The sequence came from a human donor with multiple sclerosis. This chain connects TRBV9 to TRBJ2-1, with D unresolved. Sequencing was done on a sample of CD8+ T cells from PBMCs. The CDR3: CASSVAVSSYNEQFF. CDR3 DNA sequence: TGTGCCAGCAGCGTAGCAGTGAGCTCCTACAATGAGCAGTTCTTC.